This TCR beta chain appears in the sequencing data of a study of TIL therapy for anti-PD-1-resistant metastatic lung cancer. The sample's time point: pre-treatment sample, taken before nivolumab and TIL therapy. The libraries were made with immunoSEQ v3. Clones were sequenced by immunoSEQ multiplex PCR, and TCRdb holds only the in-frame ones, with some missing. Of tens of thousands of clones in the sample, around 79% were seen once. CDR1 is SGDLS, CDR2 YYNGEE, per germline. Trimming stripped 0 bases from V and 3 bases from J, with 9 bases between. This CDR3 is built from 14 residues. The chain recombines TRBV9 with TRBJ1-1, with D unresolved. The input for sequencing was blood, taken at baseline. The origin of this receptor is a person aged 25 to 79 with non-small cell lung cancer. The CDR3 reads CASSVAGRDTEAFF. In nucleotides, the CDR3 is TGTGCCAGCAGCGTAGCTGGAAGGGACACTGAAGCTTTCTTT.